The TCR beta chain under discussion was sequenced for a study of molecular identifiers for immune sequencing clone quantification. This clonotype was found many times. The antigen is unknown. TCRdb re-called the PCR reads with MiXCR, one entry per CDR3 protein. The sample has about 10,000 distinct CDR3 sequences, roughly 18% seen once. Points from the study as a whole: One million naive cells reportedly did not prevent detection of spiked Jurkat TCR RNA from one cell. A shared barcode on identical TCR molecules could lead to underestimated sizes for highly expanded clones.

The CDR3 length is 13 residues. Germline CDR1 is LGHDT and CDR2 is YNNKEL (reference sequence). V lost 1 base to trimming and J lost 5 bases, with 9 bases between them. Sorting defined naive CD8 T cells as CD8+CD4-CCR7+CD45RA+. Sequencing was performed on naive CD8+ T cells from blood, with Jurkat cell RNA spiked in. Subset described: FACS-sorted CD8+CD4-CCR7+CD45RA+ naive T cells. The receptor was isolated from a human donor in good health. Some libraries in this study had Jurkat cell RNA spiked in. The J gene is TRBJ2-7, the V gene TRBV3-1; the D is unclear. The chain's CDR3 is CASSQVVRDEQYF. The DNA for the CDR3 is TGTGCCAGCAGCCAAGTTGTTCGCGACGAGCAGTACTTC.